This T cell receptor (beta chain) appears in the sequencing data of a study of CXCR3-negative and CXCR3-positive naive CD8 T cells. On this clonotype: Antigen: not known.

Study results and caveats: Researchers report CXCR3 expression partially decreased after cryopreservation, with fresh PBMCs used in most assays.

Via 5' RACE with UMI labels, TRB cDNA libraries were prepared. After re-calling the 5' RACE reads, TCRdb lists one entry per CDR3 protein, DNA absent. The specimen's table records fewer than 60,000 distinct CDR3 sequences. By phenotype, naive CD8+ T cells were CD45RO-CCR7+CD27+CD95-. The sequence was obtained from a human donor in good health. Some clones in this sample may be carry-over from other donors' samples. Sequencing was done on a sample of naive CXCR3- CD8+ T cells from blood. Noted subset: CD45RO-CCR7+CD27+CD95- naive CD8+ T cells lacking CXCR3 (TNR3-).

The CDR3 sequence: CASTDRGRSEQFF. V and J are TRBV28 and TRBJ2-1; TCRdb selects TRBD1, and the lack of DNA leaves this call unchecked. Germline CDR1 MDHEN, CDR2 SYDVKM. The CDR3 loop spans 13 amino acids.